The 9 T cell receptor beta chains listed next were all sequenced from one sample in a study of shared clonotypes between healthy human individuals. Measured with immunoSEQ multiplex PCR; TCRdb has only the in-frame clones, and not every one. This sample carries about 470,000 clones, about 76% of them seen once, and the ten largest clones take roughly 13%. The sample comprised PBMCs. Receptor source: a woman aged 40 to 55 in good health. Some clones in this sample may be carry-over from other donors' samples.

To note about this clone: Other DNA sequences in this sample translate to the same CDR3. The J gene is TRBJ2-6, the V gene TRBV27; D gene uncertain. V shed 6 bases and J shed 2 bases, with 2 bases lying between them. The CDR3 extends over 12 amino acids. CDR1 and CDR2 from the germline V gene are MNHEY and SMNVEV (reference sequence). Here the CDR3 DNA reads TGTGCCAGCAGAACTGGGGCCAACGTCCTGACTTTC. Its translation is CASRTGANVLTF.

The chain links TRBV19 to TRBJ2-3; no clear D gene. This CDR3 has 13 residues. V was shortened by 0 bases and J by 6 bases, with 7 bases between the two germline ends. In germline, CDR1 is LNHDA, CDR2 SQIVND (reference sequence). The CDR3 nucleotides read TGTGCCAGTAGTATAGAGGTTCGGGATACGCAGTATTTT. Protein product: CASSIEVRDTQYF.

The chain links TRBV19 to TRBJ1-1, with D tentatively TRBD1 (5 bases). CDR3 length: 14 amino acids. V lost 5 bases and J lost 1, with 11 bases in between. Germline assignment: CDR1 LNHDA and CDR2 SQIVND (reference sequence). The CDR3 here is CASSLRQPNTEAFF. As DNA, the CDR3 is TGTGCCAGTAGTCTCAGACAGCCGAACACTGAAGCTTTCTTT.

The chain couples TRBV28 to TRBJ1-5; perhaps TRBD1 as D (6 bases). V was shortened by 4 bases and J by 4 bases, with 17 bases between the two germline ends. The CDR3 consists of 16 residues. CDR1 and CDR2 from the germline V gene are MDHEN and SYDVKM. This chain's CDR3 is CASSSSTGIMNQPQHF. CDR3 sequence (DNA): TGTGCCAGCAGTTCTTCCACAGGGATAATGAATCAGCCCCAGCATTTT.

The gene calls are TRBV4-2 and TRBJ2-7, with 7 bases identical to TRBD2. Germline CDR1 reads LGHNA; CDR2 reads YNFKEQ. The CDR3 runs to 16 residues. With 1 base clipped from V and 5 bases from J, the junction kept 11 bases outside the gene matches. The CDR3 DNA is TGTGCCAGCAGCCAAGGGTACAGCGGGACGACCCACGAGCAGTACTTC. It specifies CASSQGYSGTTHEQYF.

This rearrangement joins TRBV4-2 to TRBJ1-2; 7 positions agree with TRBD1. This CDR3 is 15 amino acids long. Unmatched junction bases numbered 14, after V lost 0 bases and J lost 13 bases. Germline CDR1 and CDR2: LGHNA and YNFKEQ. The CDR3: CASSQDLGTALSGTF. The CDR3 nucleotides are TGTGCCAGCAGCCAAGATTTAGGGACAGCCCTCTCAGGCACCTTC.

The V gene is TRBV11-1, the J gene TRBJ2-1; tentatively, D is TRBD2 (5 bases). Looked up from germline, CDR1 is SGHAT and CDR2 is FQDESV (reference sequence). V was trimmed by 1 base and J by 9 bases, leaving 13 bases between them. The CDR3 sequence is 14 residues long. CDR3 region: CASSLVRTRGEQFF. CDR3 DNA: TGTGCCAGCAGCTTAGTGCGGACTCGGGGTGAGCAGTTCTTC.

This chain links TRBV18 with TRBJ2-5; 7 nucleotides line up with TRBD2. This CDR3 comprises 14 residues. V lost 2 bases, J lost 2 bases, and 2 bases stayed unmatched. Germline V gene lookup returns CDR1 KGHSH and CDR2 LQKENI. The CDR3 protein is CASSPGTTQETQYF. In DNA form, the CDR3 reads TGTGCCAGCTCACCAGGGACTACACAAGAGACCCAGTACTTC.

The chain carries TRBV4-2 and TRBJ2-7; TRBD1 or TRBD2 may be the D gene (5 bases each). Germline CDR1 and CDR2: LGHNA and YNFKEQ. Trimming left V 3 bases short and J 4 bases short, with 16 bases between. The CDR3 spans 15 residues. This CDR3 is CASSHRTGTEYEQYF. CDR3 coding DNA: TGTGCCAGCAGCCATAGAACCGGGACGGAATACGAGCAGTACTTC.